The 32 T cell receptor beta chains reported below all come from one sample, sequenced in a study of cytomegalovirus exposure and HLA in healthy donors (dated by TCRdb to about 2017). The receptor library was made with the immunoSEQ multiplex PCR assay. A mixture of 60 forward primers for TCR Vbeta segments and 13 reverse primers for TCR Jbeta segments was used in the multiplex PCR. TCRdb provides this immuneACCESS table in a form limited to in-frame rearrangements. Some clones are lacking; in checked studies, under half of them reflect an unresolved V gene, and why the rest are absent is not known. The table for this sample lists 30,000 to 40,000 clones; approximately 70% of them were counted only once. Less than 8.5% of the sample belongs to the ten largest clones. The specimen was PBMCs. All receptors come from a man aged 25 to 40 in good health and CMV-seronegative.

V and J are TRBV4-2 and TRBJ2-1; the match to TRBD1 covers 7 bases. The CDR3 sequence is 15 residues long. V was pared by 0 bases and J by 6 bases, with 5 bases of the junction left unmatched. Germline values: CDR1 LGHNA, CDR2 YNFKEQ. As DNA, the CDR3 is TGTGCCAGCAGCCAAGAGACAGGGTTTGGCAATGAGCAGTTCTTC. Encoded protein: CASSQETGFGNEQFF.

The V call is TRBV10-3, the J call TRBJ2-3; 9 bases map to TRBD1. The CDR3 covers 15 residues. Losses at the gene ends were 4 bases for V and 3 bases for J; bases not matched to a gene: 5. CDR1 and CDR2 from the germline V gene are ENHRY and SYGVKD. Here the CDR3 DNA reads TGTGCCATCAGTGGCACCGGGACAGGGACAGATACGCAGTATTTT. Its translation is CAISGTGTGTDTQYF.

This sequence joins TRBV29-1 and TRBJ2-2, with TRBD1 identical over 8 bases. In germline, CDR1 is SQVTM, CDR2 ANQGSEA. Losses at the gene ends were 6 bases for V and 6 bases for J; bases not matched to a gene: 9. The CDR3 is 14 residues long. In nucleotides, the CDR3 is TGCAGCGTAGACACCCGGACAGGGCCCGGGGAGCTGTTTTTT. It specifies CSVDTRTGPGELFF.

The CDR3 DNA reads TGTGCCAGCAGCCAAAGACTAGGAGGTCCAGATACGCAGTATTTT. This sequence encodes CASSQRLGGPDTQYF. This chain connects TRBV14 to TRBJ2-3; D possibly corresponds to TRBD2 (6 bases). Germline CDR1 is SGHDN and CDR2 is FVKESK. With 2 bases removed from V and 4 bases from J, the gap between germline ends came to 13 bases. The CDR3 covers 15 residues.

This chain connects TRBV7-4 to TRBJ1-5; D might be TRBD1 (5 bases). This CDR3 region has 11 residues. The germline V gene has CDR1 SGHVT and CDR2 SQSDAQ. The V end was cut by 3 bases, the J end by 10 bases, with 7 bases between. In DNA, the CDR3 is TGTGCCAGCAGCTTCAGGGATCCCCAGCATTTT. Amino acids: CASSFRDPQHF.

On this clone: The junction shows a germline mismatch at one end, possibly a read error. V usage is TRBV5-5 and J usage is TRBJ1-4, with a possible D match to TRBD1 (6 bases). Germline V gives CDR1 SGHKS, CDR2 YYEKEE (reference sequence). This CDR3 contains 14 residues. CDR3 loop: CASSSGTTNEKLFF. Here the CDR3 DNA reads TGTGCCAGCAGCTCCGGGACAACAAATGAAAAACTGTTTTTT.

The chain has TRBV28 and TRBJ2-1; D might be TRBD1 (5 bases). Trimming pared 1 base from V and 8 bases from J, leaving 6 bases between. The CDR3 totals 12 residues. Germline values: CDR1 MDHEN, CDR2 SYDVKM. In nucleotides, the CDR3 is TGTGCCAGCAGTTTATCAGGGTATGAGCAGTTCTTC. This sequence encodes CASSLSGYEQFF.

This chain uses TRBV28 with TRBJ2-2; the D is unclear. Germline V gene lookup returns CDR1 MDHEN and CDR2 SYDVKM. CDR3 length equals 12 residues. V was pared by 7 bases and J by 6 bases, with 9 bases between. The CDR3 nucleotides read TGTGCCAGCATGCTACGTTCCGGGGAGCTGTTTTTT. Encoded protein: CASMLRSGELFF.

This clone was counted only a few times. The chain joins TRBV28 to TRBJ1-3; 7 nucleotides match TRBD1. The CDR3 has 15 amino acids. Germline CDR1 is MDHEN and CDR2 is SYDVKM. V shed 5 bases, J shed 4 bases, and the junction held 8 bases outside the gene matches. CDR3 region: CASSIDRVGGNTIYF. CDR3 nucleotides: TGTGCCAGCAGTATAGACAGGGTCGGGGGAAACACCATATATTTT.

This clone has just a few counts. This chain connects TRBV4-3 to TRBJ2-3; the match to TRBD2 covers 8 bases. Germline loops: CDR1 LGHNA, CDR2 YSLEER. With V trimmed by 4 bases and J by 3 bases, 9 bases remained unmatched. This CDR3 spans 16 amino acids. The CDR3 is CASSPWDGGVTDTQYF. CDR3 in DNA: TGCGCCAGCAGCCCCTGGGACGGGGGGGTAACAGATACGCAGTATTTT.

The CDR3 reads CASSQRGQVSLGNTIYF. The CDR3 nucleotides read TGCGCCAGCAGCCAACGAGGACAGGTGTCTCTTGGAAACACCATATATTTT. V usage is TRBV4-1 and J usage is TRBJ1-3; TRBD1 matches 7 bases. Germline CDR1 MGHRA, CDR2 YSYEKL. The CDR3 length is 17 residues. V was pared by 2 bases and J by 3 bases, with 10 bases of the junction left unmatched.

The table lists this clone with a count of one. The rearrangement uses TRBV5-1 and TRBJ1-2; D possibly corresponds to TRBD1 (5 bases). V was pared by 3 bases and J by 0 bases, with 9 bases between. Germline loops: CDR1 SGHRS, CDR2 YFSETQ. This CDR3 is built from 14 residues. The chain's CDR3 is CASSSGGANYGYTF. The CDR3 coding sequence is TGCGCCAGCAGCTCGGGGGGGGCTAACTATGGCTACACCTTC.

The chain uses TRBV5-1 and TRBJ1-2; 9 nucleotides line up with TRBD1. This CDR3 has 14 residues. The V gene's germline CDR1 is SGHRS and CDR2 YFSETQ. Trimming at V came to 5 bases and at J to 6 bases, leaving 8 bases not matched to a gene. The CDR3 coding sequence is TGCGCCAGCAGTCCTGGGGACAGGGCGCATGGCTACACCTTC. Translating it yields CASSPGDRAHGYTF.

This chain uses TRBV4-1 with TRBJ2-3; 10 positions agree with TRBD1. The CDR3 is 15 residues long. Losses at the gene ends were 6 bases for V and 5 bases for J; bases not matched to a gene: 8. CDR1 MGHRA and CDR2 YSYEKL come from the germline V gene. The CDR3 nucleotides read TGCGCCAGCAGGTCCGGGACAGGGGTAGGAGATACGCAGTATTTT. Encoded protein: CASRSGTGVGDTQYF.

The V gene is TRBV7-9, the J gene TRBJ1-1; 8 bases align to TRBD1. Germline CDR1 and CDR2: SEHNR and FQNEAQ (reference sequence). CDR3 length equals 16 residues. V dropped 5 bases and J dropped 10; count of bases not matched to a gene: 18. CDR3 in amino acids: CASSPGGGQGNRRAFF. CDR3 coding DNA: TGTGCCAGCAGCCCCGGAGGTGGACAGGGAAATAGACGAGCTTTCTTT.

The rearrangement uses TRBV6-5 and TRBJ1-2; D is unclear. Germline V lookup: CDR1 MNHEY, CDR2 SVGAGI. This CDR3 has 14 amino acids. Trimming took off 0 bases at V and 4 bases at J, with 9 bases between the two ends. As DNA, the CDR3 is TGTGCCAGCAGTTACTCATCGGGGAGCTATGGCTACACCTTC. It specifies CASSYSSGSYGYTF.

This clone was detected only a few times. The rearrangement joins TRBV4-3 to TRBJ2-2, with 10 bases lining up with TRBD2. This CDR3 has 18 residues. The germline V gene has CDR1 LGHNA and CDR2 YSLEER. With V trimmed by 0 bases and J by 0 bases, 4 bases remained unmatched. The CDR3 reads CASSQDLAGDSNTGELFF. In DNA, the CDR3 is TGCGCCAGCAGCCAAGATCTAGCGGGGGACTCGAACACCGGGGAGCTGTTTTTT.

This clone was seen once. V and J are TRBV21-1 and TRBJ2-7; the listed D gene, TRBD1, was not tested against the DNA. TRBV21-1 is a recognized pseudogene. This CDR3 is built from 16 residues. As DNA, the CDR3 is TGTGCCAGCAGTGGACCCCGGGACAGGTCAGACTACGAGCAGTACTTC. Protein product: CASSGPRDRSDYEQYF.

The chain links TRBV9 to TRBJ2-7, with 7 positions matching TRBD2. Germline values: CDR1 SGDLS, CDR2 YYNGEE. J was trimmed by 7 bases and V by 0 bases; bases with no gene match: 4. CDR3 length equals 13 residues. The CDR3 DNA sequence: TGTGCCAGCAGCGTAGATTGGGGAGGGGAGCAGTACTTC. It is translated as CASSVDWGGEQYF.

The V call is TRBV27, the J call TRBJ1-5; perhaps TRBD1 as D (5 bases). Germline V gives CDR1 MNHEY, CDR2 SMNVEV (reference sequence). This CDR3 contains 12 residues. V was clipped by 4 bases and J by 5 bases, with 6 bases between them. CDR3 region: CASSSGYQPQHF. DNA for the CDR3: TGTGCCAGCAGTTCAGGGTATCAGCCCCAGCATTTT.

This clone appeared a few times. J is TRBJ2-7 and V is TRBV4-3; TRBD2 agrees at 7 bases. Germline V CDR1 and CDR2: LGHNA, YSLEER. This CDR3 is 13 amino acids long. The CDR3 DNA reads TGCGCGAACCCTAGCGGAAGCTCCTACGAGCAGTACTTC. It codes for CANPSGSSYEQYF.

The chain uses TRBV29-1 and TRBJ2-1; D is unclear. Per the germline V gene, CDR1 is SQVTM and CDR2 is ANQGSEA. This CDR3 is built from 11 residues. Trimming took off 5 bases at V and 7 bases at J, with 9 bases between the two ends. In DNA, the CDR3 is TGCAGCGTTAGTGTGAGAAATGAGCAGTTCTTC. This encodes CSVSVRNEQFF.

V gene TRBV13 combines with J gene TRBJ2-2, with 7 bases that match TRBD2. Germline CDR1 reads PRHDT; CDR2 reads FYEKMQ (reference sequence). The CDR3 loop spans 15 amino acids. V was clipped by 6 bases and J by 2 bases; unmatched bases: 6. CDR3 amino acids: CASRAGTINTGELFF. In DNA, the CDR3 is TGTGCCAGCAGGGCCGGGACTATCAACACCGGGGAGCTGTTTTTT. The full variable domain, completed using reference TRBV13 and TRBJ2-2, is AAGVIQSPRHLIKEKRETATLKCYPIPRHDTVYWYQQGPGQDPQFLISFYEKMQSDKGSIPDRFSAQQFSDYHSELNMSSLELGDSALYFCASRAGTINTGELFFGEGSRLTVL.

The chain uses TRBV29-1 and TRBJ2-3, with 9 positions matching TRBD1. Germline trimming cut 6 bases from V and 1 base from J; bases unmatched to any gene: 2. CDR1 and CDR2 (germline): SQVTM, ANQGSEA. The CDR3 totals 13 residues. The CDR3 loop is CSVRDRGTDTQYF. The CDR3 DNA follows: TGCAGCGTCAGGGACAGGGGCACAGATACGCAGTATTTT.

The chain carries TRBV9 and TRBJ1-2, with D perhaps matching TRBD1 (6 bases). V shed 0 bases and J shed 8 bases, with 14 bases lying between them. Germline CDR1 is SGDLS and CDR2 is YYNGEE. There are 14 residues in the CDR3. CDR3 DNA sequence: TGTGCCAGCAGCGTAGAAGGGACAAGGGGAGGCTACACCTTC. Its protein product is CASSVEGTRGGYTF.

This chain connects TRBV29-1 to TRBJ1-2, with a possible D match to TRBD1 (6 bases). The CDR3 extends over 13 amino acids. V was trimmed by 3 bases and J by 6 bases, leaving 14 bases between them. Germline V gene lookup returns CDR1 SQVTM and CDR2 ANQGSEA. CDR3 protein: CSVDPRGSNGYTF. The CDR3 DNA is TGCAGCGTTGACCCCAGGGGATCGAATGGCTACACCTTC.

Only one count was recorded for this clone. The CDR3 region is CASSVRQGARSPLHF. CDR3 DNA sequence: TGTGCCAGCAGCGTAAGACAGGGGGCTCGATCACCCCTCCACTTT. The rearrangement joins TRBV11-2 to TRBJ1-6, with 10 positions matching TRBD1. The CDR3 totals 15 residues. The V gene end was trimmed by 5 bases and the J gene end by 10 bases; junction bases not matched to a gene: 8. Looked up from germline, CDR1 is SGHAT and CDR2 is FQNNGV.

This clone has only one observation. This chain uses TRBV29-1 with TRBJ1-1, with D uncertain. V was pared by 4 bases and J by 0 bases, with 6 bases between. Germline loops: CDR1 SQVTM, CDR2 ANQGSEA. The CDR3 totals 12 residues. CDR3 coding DNA: TGCAGCGTTGTGGCAGTGAACACTGAAGCTTTCTTT. It specifies CSVVAVNTEAFF.

The chain is built from TRBV6-1 and TRBJ1-2, with TRBD1 as a possible D gene (6 bases). Germline V CDR1 and CDR2: MNHNS, SASEGT. The CDR3 sequence is 13 residues long. Between the trimmed V and J ends, which lost 4 bases and 14 bases, there was a span of 20 bases. The CDR3: CASSAGQSPRITF. The CDR3 coding sequence is TGTGCCAGCAGTGCCGGACAGAGCCCGCGGATAACCTTC.

V and J are TRBV7-9 and TRBJ1-1; a weak D match, TRBD1 (6 bases). The germline V and J ends were trimmed by 4 bases and 1 base, with 13 bases remaining between them. Germline loops: CDR1 SEHNR, CDR2 FQNEAQ (reference sequence). The CDR3 is 15 amino acids. CDR3 nucleotide sequence: TGTGCCAGCAGCTCAATACAGGGTGAGAACACTGAAGCTTTCTTT. Its translation is CASSSIQGENTEAFF.

The V and J genes are TRBV15 and TRBJ1-4; D is perhaps TRBD1 (5 bases). CDR1 and CDR2 from the germline V gene are LNHNV and YYDKDF (reference sequence). The length of the CDR3 is 14 residues. Trimming left V 6 bases short and J 7 bases short, with 15 bases between. The CDR3 DNA is TGTGCCACCAGATTCGCGGGGGGAAGTGAAAAACTGTTTTTT. It encodes CATRFAGGSEKLFF.

The chain uses TRBV28 and TRBJ2-7; TRBD2 aligns across 7 bases. Germline V CDR1 and CDR2: MDHEN, SYDVKM. CDR3 length: 13 amino acids. After removal of 3 bases from V and 9 bases from J, the junction contained 8 bases not matched to a gene. The CDR3 region is CASSFAGVWVQYF. CDR3 DNA: TGTGCCAGCAGTTTTGCGGGAGTCTGGGTGCAGTACTTC.